These T cell receptor beta chains were read from a single sample in a study of regulatory T cells in long-lasting Graves disease. TCRdb re-derived calls from the multiplex PCR reads in MiXCR, one entry per CDR3 protein. The sample carries about 340,000 distinct CDR3 sequences, 15% to 20% recorded once. Sample: peripheral blood mononuclear cells (PBMCs), taken when the disease was refractory, from a patient treated with antithyroid drugs. Every receptor here comes from a female donor with Graves disease. The CDR3 runs from the conserved cysteine through the conserved F or W. Each record gives: J gene, V gene, D gene, clone size, CDR3 protein, CDR3 DNA. D genes are given only for firm matches. Clone size, where shown, is once, few, many, or a class for clones that have expanded.

J gene: TRBJ2-2; V gene: TRBV11-2; D gene: NA; clone size: few; CDR3 protein: CASSFFIGRANTGELFF; CDR3 DNA: TGTGCCAGCAGCTTTTTCATCGGCAGGGCAAACACCGGGGAGCTGTTTTTT
J gene: TRBJ2-7; V gene: TRBV29-1; D gene: TRBD1; clone size: many; CDR3 protein: CSVEAGTGPYEQYF; CDR3 DNA: TGCAGCGTTGAAGCTGGGACAGGGCCCTACGAGCAGTACTTC
J gene: TRBJ2-7; V gene: TRBV6-2/TRBV6-3; D gene: NA; clone size: few; CDR3 protein: CASSYSTGGSEQYF; CDR3 DNA: TGTGCCAGCAGTTACTCGACCGGGGGCAGCGAGCAGTACTTC
J gene: TRBJ1-1; V gene: TRBV4-1; D gene: NA; clone size: few; CDR3 protein: CASSHAQSTEAFF; CDR3 DNA: TGCGCCAGCAGCCATGCCCAGAGCACTGAAGCTTTCTTT
J gene: TRBJ1-5; V gene: TRBV6-1; D gene: NA; clone size: NA; CDR3 protein: CASSAIDSNQPQHF; CDR3 DNA: TGTGCCAGCAGTGCTATTGATAGCAATCAGCCCCAGCATTTT
J gene: TRBJ2-7; V gene: TRBV2; D gene: NA; clone size: many; CDR3 protein: CASSGQDSTTSYEQYF; CDR3 DNA: TGTGCCAGCAGTGGGCAGGACAGTACCACCTCCTACGAGCAGTACTTC
J gene: TRBJ1-5; V gene: TRBV3-1; D gene: NA; clone size: many; CDR3 protein: CASSPLGRNQPQHF; CDR3 DNA: TGTGCCAGCAGCCCTTTGGGGAGGAATCAGCCCCAGCATTTT
J gene: TRBJ2-7; V gene: TRBV3-1; D gene: TRBD1; clone size: many; CDR3 protein: CASSQPDRGSYEQYF; CDR3 DNA: TGTGCCAGCAGCCAACCCGACAGGGGGTCCTACGAGCAGTACTTC
J gene: TRBJ2-7; V gene: TRBV6-2/TRBV6-3; D gene: TRBD2; clone size: many; CDR3 protein: CASSSRTSGGSQYF; CDR3 DNA: TGTGCCAGCAGTTCTCGGACTAGCGGGGGGAGTCAGTACTTC
J gene: TRBJ1-5; V gene: TRBV7-8; D gene: TRBD1; clone size: few; CDR3 protein: CASSLFAGGMYGNQPQHF; CDR3 DNA: TGTGCCAGCAGCTTATTTGCAGGGGGAATGTATGGCAATCAGCCCCAGCATTTT
J gene: TRBJ2-7; V gene: TRBV12-3/TRBV12-4; D gene: NA; clone size: NA; CDR3 protein: CASSRRRGDTYEQYF; CDR3 DNA: TGTGCCAGCAGTCGGCGGAGGGGTGACACCTACGAGCAGTACTTC
J gene: TRBJ2-7; V gene: TRBV19; D gene: NA; clone size: many; CDR3 protein: CASRMIGTAGEQYF; CDR3 DNA: TGTGCCAGTAGAATGATAGGGACGGCGGGCGAGCAGTACTTC
J gene: TRBJ2-2; V gene: TRBV11-2; D gene: NA; clone size: NA; CDR3 protein: CASSTLRGRTGEPFF; CDR3 DNA: TGTGCCAGCAGCACTCTACGAGGGAGGACCGGGGAGCCGTTTTTT
J gene: TRBJ2-3; V gene: TRBV28; D gene: TRBD1; clone size: NA; CDR3 protein: CASSSPGQASTDTQYF; CDR3 DNA: TGTGCCAGCAGTTCGCCGGGACAGGCTAGCACAGATACGCAGTATTTT
J gene: TRBJ1-2; V gene: TRBV19; D gene: NA; clone size: many; CDR3 protein: CASSNGVDRSYTF; CDR3 DNA: TGTGCCAGCTCCAACGGGGTTGACAGGTCGTACACCTTC
J gene: TRBJ1-2; V gene: TRBV5-6; D gene: NA; clone size: few; CDR3 protein: CASRDGVGRIYGYTF; CDR3 DNA: TGTGCCAGCAGGGATGGGGTAGGACGGATCTATGGCTACACCTTC
J gene: TRBJ2-3; V gene: TRBV7-2; D gene: NA; clone size: few; CDR3 protein: CASSLETMVGLDTQYF; CDR3 DNA: TGTGCCAGCAGCTTAGAAACTATGGTCGGGCTAGATACGCAGTATTTT
J gene: TRBJ2-7; V gene: TRBV30; D gene: NA; clone size: many; CDR3 protein: CAWSTVIEQYF; CDR3 DNA: TGTGCCTGGAGTACAGTGATCGAGCAGTACTTC
J gene: TRBJ2-2; V gene: TRBV7-3; D gene: TRBD1; clone size: NA; CDR3 protein: CASSTNQGAGGLFF; CDR3 DNA: TGTGCCAGCAGCACAAATCAGGGGGCCGGGGGGCTGTTTTTT
J gene: TRBJ1-1; V gene: TRBV14; D gene: NA; clone size: few; CDR3 protein: CASSQFGAVAFF; CDR3 DNA: TGTGCCAGCAGCCAGTTCGGGGCAGTAGCTTTCTTT
J gene: TRBJ2-7; V gene: TRBV19; D gene: NA; clone size: NA; CDR3 protein: CASSNRAYEQYF; CDR3 DNA: TGTGCCAGTAGTAACCGAGCCTACGAGCAGTACTTC